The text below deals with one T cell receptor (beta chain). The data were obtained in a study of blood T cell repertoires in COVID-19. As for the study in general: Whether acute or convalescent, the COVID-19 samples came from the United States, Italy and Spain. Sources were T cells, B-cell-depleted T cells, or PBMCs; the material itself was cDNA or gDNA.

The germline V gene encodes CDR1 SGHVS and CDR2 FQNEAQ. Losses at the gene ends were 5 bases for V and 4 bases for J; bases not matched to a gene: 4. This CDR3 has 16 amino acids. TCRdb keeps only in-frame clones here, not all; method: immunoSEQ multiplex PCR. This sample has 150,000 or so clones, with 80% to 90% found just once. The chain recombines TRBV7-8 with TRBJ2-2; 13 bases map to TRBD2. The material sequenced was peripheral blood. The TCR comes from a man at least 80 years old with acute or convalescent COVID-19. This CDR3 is CASSPWTSGGTGELFF. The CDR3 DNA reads TGTGCCAGCAGCCCTTGGACTAGCGGGGGCACCGGGGAGCTGTTTTTT.